The 17 T cell receptor beta chains in this list originate from one sample, sequenced in a study of shared clonotypes between healthy human individuals (dated by TCRdb to the early 2020s). CD8 naive samples consisted of CD45RO-negative cells that were positively selected for CCR7, yielding a CD45RA+CCR7+ population without TemRA cells. Libraries were prepared through the immunoSEQ multiplex PCR assay. TCRdb stores this immuneACCESS table with in-frame sequences only. Part of the clones is absent; in the studies checked, under half of the shortfall reflects unresolved V genes, and no reason is known for the rest. This sample has about 2 million clones in its table, and 85% to 95% of those were observed once. The top ten constitute approximately 1% of the sample. The specimen sequenced was naive CD8+ T cells sorted from blood. The cell subset or site label corresponds to: CD45RA+CCR7+. These receptors all come from a man aged 18 to 30 in good health.

About this clone itself: The germline gene is not matched at one end of the junction; a read error may be the cause. The chain carries TRBV29-1 and TRBJ1-2, with D hard to call. The CDR3 totals 13 residues. The germline CDR1 and CDR2 sequences are SQVTM and ANQGSEA. The CDR3, as DNA: TGCAGCGTCGAAGGCAGGACCCTCTATGGCTACACCTTC. Protein sequence: CSVEGRTLYGYTF.

The J gene is TRBJ1-2, the V gene TRBV28; 8 bases align to TRBD1. V lost 5 bases and J lost 2; bases outside the gene matches: 7. The CDR3 is made up of 15 amino acids. Germline values: CDR1 MDHEN, CDR2 SYDVKM. CDR3 region: CASSPPGQANYGYTF. DNA of the CDR3: TGTGCCAGCAGTCCCCCGGGACAGGCGAACTATGGCTACACCTTC.

The chain joins TRBV28 to TRBJ1-2; D is unresolved. V was pared by 7 bases and J by 9 bases, with 12 bases between. Germline V gene sequence: CDR1 MDHEN, CDR2 SYDVKM. CDR3 length equals 11 residues. This CDR3 is CASTLGFSYTF. The CDR3 DNA follows: TGTGCCAGCACACTGGGGTTCAGCTACACCTTC.

This chain links TRBV6-1 with TRBJ2-7; D not certain. This CDR3 contains 13 residues. From germline, CDR1 is MNHNS and CDR2 SASEGT. Trimming left V 2 bases short and J 3 bases short, with 8 bases between. The CDR3 loop is CASSEWQNYEQYF. The CDR3 DNA reads TGTGCCAGCAGTGAATGGCAGAACTACGAGCAGTACTTC.

The J gene is TRBJ1-2, the V gene TRBV11-2, with no clear D. V was shortened by 1 base and J by 1 base, with 4 bases between the two germline ends. The length of the CDR3 is 13 residues. Germline V gene data show CDR1 as SGHAT and CDR2 as FQNNGV. The CDR3 sequence is CASSLVSNYGYTF. The CDR3 DNA follows: TGTGCCAGCAGCTTAGTCAGTAACTATGGCTACACCTTC.

The chain has TRBV7-2 and TRBJ2-7, with D perhaps TRBD2 (6 bases). V gave up 6 bases and J gave up 1 base, with 16 bases separating them. Looked up from germline, CDR1 is SGHTA and CDR2 is FQGNSA. This CDR3 comprises 15 residues. CDR3 protein: CASSINRDLSYEQYF. Here the CDR3 DNA reads TGTGCCAGCAGTATAAACCGGGACTTATCCTACGAGCAGTACTTC.

V is TRBV13 and J is TRBJ2-7; D call uncertain. This CDR3 comprises 14 residues. Germline loops: CDR1 PRHDT, CDR2 FYEKMQ (reference sequence). V was clipped by 4 bases and J by 3 bases, with 13 bases between them. CDR3 nucleotide sequence: TGTGCCAGCAGCTCACGGTCGGTAGGCTACGAGCAGTACTTC. Amino acid sequence: CASSSRSVGYEQYF.

This clone has only one observation. The rearrangement uses TRBV2 and TRBJ1-3; D gene unclear. There are 14 residues in the CDR3. Germline V gene sequence: CDR1 SNHLY, CDR2 FYNNEI. Trimming removed 4 bases from V and 9 bases from J, with 16 bases in between. CDR3 amino acids: CASSVPPPLLTIYF. DNA for the CDR3: TGTGCCAGCAGTGTACCTCCCCCCCTCCTCACCATATATTTT.

Of note for this clone: The same CDR3 is also encoded by other DNA sequences in this sample. The rearrangement links TRBV7-9 to TRBJ2-7; D not resolved. Germline-derived CDR1 and CDR2 are SEHNR and FQNEAQ (reference sequence). The CDR3 covers 11 residues. Deletions cut 5 bases from V and 3 bases from J, with 5 bases between. This CDR3 reads CASSRDYEQYF. In DNA form, the CDR3 reads TGTGCCAGCAGCCGCGACTACGAGCAGTACTTC.

This chain links TRBV19 with TRBJ2-1, with D possibly TRBD2 on 6 matching bases. The germline CDR1 and CDR2 sequences are LNHDA and SQIVND (reference sequence). The V and J ends lost 5 bases and 0 bases respectively, with 8 bases between them. The CDR3 covers 14 residues. The CDR3 loop is CASSGGTSYNEQFF. DNA for the CDR3: TGTGCCAGTAGTGGGGGGACCTCCTACAATGAGCAGTTCTTC.

The chain has TRBV11-2 and TRBJ2-7; 11 positions match TRBD2. The CDR3 covers 13 residues. The germline gives CDR1 SGHAT, CDR2 FQNNGV. V lost 5 bases, J lost 7 bases, and 4 bases stayed unmatched. The CDR3 DNA sequence: TGTGCCAGCAGCCTAGCGGGGGGATGGGAGCAGTACTTC. This codes for CASSLAGGWEQYF.

Only one count was recorded for this clone. The chain carries TRBV5-5 and TRBJ2-7; D possibly matches TRBD1 or TRBD2 (5 bases each). Germline CDR1 is SGHKS and CDR2 is YYEKEE (reference sequence). The length of the CDR3 is 14 residues. V was pared by 4 bases and J by 2 bases, with 13 bases between. The CDR3 DNA reads TGTGCCAGCAGCCACTCCGGGACGACCTACGAGCAGTACTTC. This encodes CASSHSGTTYEQYF.

For this clone: Other DNA sequences from this sample encode an identical CDR3 as well. J is TRBJ1-4 and V is TRBV7-9, with D maybe TRBD1 (6 bases). Germline CDR1 and CDR2: SEHNR and FQNEAQ (reference sequence). The V end lost 5 bases, the J end lost 0 bases, and 10 bases lay between the germline ends. This CDR3 comprises 15 residues. The CDR3: CASSPPGATNEKLFF. CDR3 DNA sequence: TGTGCCAGCAGCCCGCCAGGGGCAACTAATGAAAAACTGTTTTTT.

The V gene is TRBV2, the J gene TRBJ1-3, with 11 bases matching TRBD1. CDR3 size: 17 residues. Germline assignment: CDR1 SNHLY and CDR2 FYNNEI. V shed 0 bases and J 3 bases; nucleotides not matched to a gene: 4. DNA of the CDR3: TGTGCCAGCAGTGAAGCCGGACAGGGGGCGGGTGGAAACACCATATATTTT. Protein: CASSEAGQGAGGNTIYF.

The chain uses TRBV4-1 and TRBJ2-1, with 9 bases that match TRBD2. Germline loops: CDR1 MGHRA, CDR2 YSYEKL. This CDR3 contains 16 residues. V was clipped by 6 bases and J by 6 bases; unmatched bases: 12. The CDR3 protein is CASSQIAGDSGNEQFF. CDR3 sequence (DNA): TGCGCCAGCAGTCAAATAGCGGGAGACAGCGGCAATGAGCAGTTCTTC.

CDR3: CASSFWTSGTYEQYF. CDR3 in DNA: TGTGCCAGCAGCTTTTGGACTAGCGGGACCTACGAGCAGTACTTC. The J gene is TRBJ2-7, the V gene TRBV13, with 12 bases fitting TRBD2. Per the germline V gene, CDR1 is PRHDT and CDR2 is FYEKMQ (reference sequence). The length of the CDR3 is 15 residues. Trimming took 3 bases from V and 2 from J; bases not matched to a gene: 2.

A note on this clone: Other DNA sequences in the sample encode the same CDR3. The chain carries TRBV5-6 and TRBJ2-7; D gene ambiguous. Deletions cut 4 bases from V and 6 bases from J, with 8 bases between. The CDR3 totals 11 residues. Germline V gene data show CDR1 as SGHDT and CDR2 as YYEEEE. CDR3 DNA: TGTGCCAGCAGCCTAGGCCCCGAGCAGTACTTC. Residues: CASSLGPEQYF.